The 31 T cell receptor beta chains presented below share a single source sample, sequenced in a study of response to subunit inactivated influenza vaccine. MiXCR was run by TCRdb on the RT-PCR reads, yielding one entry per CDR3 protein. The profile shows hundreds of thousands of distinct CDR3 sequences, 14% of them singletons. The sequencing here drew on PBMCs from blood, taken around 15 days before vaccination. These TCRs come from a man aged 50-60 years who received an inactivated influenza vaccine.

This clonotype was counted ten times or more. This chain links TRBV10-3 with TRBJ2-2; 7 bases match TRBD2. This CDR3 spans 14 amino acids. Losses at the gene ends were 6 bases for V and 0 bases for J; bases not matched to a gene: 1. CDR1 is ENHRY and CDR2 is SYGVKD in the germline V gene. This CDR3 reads CAIRGGTNTGELFF. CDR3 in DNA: TGTGCCATCAGGGGGGGGACGAACACCGGGGAGCTGTTTTTT.

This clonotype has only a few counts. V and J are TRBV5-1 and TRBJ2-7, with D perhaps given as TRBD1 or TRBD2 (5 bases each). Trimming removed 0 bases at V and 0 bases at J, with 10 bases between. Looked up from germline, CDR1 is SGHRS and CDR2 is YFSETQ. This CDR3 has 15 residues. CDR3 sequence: CASSLGGAVSYEQYF. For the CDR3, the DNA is TGCGCCAGCAGCTTGGGAGGGGCGGTCTCCTACGAGCAGTACTTC.

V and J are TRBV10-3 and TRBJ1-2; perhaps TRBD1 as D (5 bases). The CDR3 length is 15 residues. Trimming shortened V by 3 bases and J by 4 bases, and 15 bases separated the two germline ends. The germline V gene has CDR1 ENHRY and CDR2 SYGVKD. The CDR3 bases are TGTGCCATCAGTGACAGGGTTGGGGACGGCTATGGCTACACCTTC. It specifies CAISDRVGDGYGYTF.

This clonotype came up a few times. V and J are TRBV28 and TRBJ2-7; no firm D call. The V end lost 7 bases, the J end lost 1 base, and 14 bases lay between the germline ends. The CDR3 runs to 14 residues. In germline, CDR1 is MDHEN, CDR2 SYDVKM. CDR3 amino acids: CASTRPPGSYEQYF. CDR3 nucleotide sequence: TGTGCCAGCACCCGACCTCCAGGATCCTACGAGCAGTACTTC.

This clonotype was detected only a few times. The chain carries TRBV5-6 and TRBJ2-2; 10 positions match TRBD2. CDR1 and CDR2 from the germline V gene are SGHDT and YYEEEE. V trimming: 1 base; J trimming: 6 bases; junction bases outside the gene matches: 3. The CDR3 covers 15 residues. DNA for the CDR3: TGTGCCAGCAGCTTGCTAGCGGGAGAGGCCGGGGAGCTGTTTTTT. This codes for CASSLLAGEAGELFF.

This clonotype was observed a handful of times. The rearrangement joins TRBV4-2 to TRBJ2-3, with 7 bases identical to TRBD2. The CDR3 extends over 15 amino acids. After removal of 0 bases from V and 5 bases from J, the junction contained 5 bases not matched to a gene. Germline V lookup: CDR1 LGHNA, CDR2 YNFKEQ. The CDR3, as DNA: TGTGCCAGCAGCCAAGAGAGGACTAGTGTAGATACGCAGTATTTT. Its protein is CASSQERTSVDTQYF.

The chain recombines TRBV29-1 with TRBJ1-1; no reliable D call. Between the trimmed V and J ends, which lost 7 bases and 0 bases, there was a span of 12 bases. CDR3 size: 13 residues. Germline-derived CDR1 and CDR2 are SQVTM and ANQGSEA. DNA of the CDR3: TGCAGCGCCTCCCCCCGGCTGAACACTGAAGCTTTCTTT. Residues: CSASPRLNTEAFF.

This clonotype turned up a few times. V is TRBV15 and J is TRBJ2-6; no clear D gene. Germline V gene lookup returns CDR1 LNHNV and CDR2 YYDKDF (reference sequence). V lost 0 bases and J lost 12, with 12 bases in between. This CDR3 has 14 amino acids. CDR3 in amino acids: CATSRDLLAPVLTF. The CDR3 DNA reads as TGTGCCACCAGCAGAGATCTATTGGCGCCCGTCCTGACTTTC.

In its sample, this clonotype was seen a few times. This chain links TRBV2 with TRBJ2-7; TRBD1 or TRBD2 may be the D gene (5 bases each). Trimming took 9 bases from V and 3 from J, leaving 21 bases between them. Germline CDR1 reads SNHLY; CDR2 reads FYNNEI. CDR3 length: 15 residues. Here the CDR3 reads CASRKERGPDYEQYF. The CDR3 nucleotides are TGTGCCAGTAGAAAGGAACGGGGACCAGACTACGAGCAGTACTTC.

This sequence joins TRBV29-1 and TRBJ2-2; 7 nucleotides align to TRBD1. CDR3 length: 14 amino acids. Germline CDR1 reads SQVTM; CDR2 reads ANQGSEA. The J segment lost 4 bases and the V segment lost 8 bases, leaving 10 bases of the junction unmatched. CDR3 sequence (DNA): TGCAGCTACCGATCAAACAGGGGCACCGGGGAGCTGTTTTTT. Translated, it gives CSYRSNRGTGELFF.

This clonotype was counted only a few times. The CDR3 reads CASSPGTSPSYEQYF. DNA of the CDR3: TGTGCCAGCAGCCCTGGGACGTCTCCATCCTACGAGCAGTACTTC. The chain couples TRBV7-9 to TRBJ2-7, with D perhaps being TRBD1 or TRBD2 (5 bases each). Trimming took off 5 bases at V and 1 base at J, with 15 bases between the two ends. Germline-derived CDR1 and CDR2 are SEHNR and FQNEAQ (reference sequence). This CDR3 has 15 amino acids.

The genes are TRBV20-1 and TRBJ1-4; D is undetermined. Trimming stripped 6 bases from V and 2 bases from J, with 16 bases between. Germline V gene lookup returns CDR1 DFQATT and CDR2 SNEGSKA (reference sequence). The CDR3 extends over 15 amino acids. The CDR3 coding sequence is TGCAGTGCAAACCTCCAGGATAGCACTAATGAAAAACTGTTTTTT. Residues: CSANLQDSTNEKLFF.

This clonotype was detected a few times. The CDR3 sequence is CASSPQGDRGTDTQYF. In DNA form, the CDR3 reads TGTGCCAGCAGCCCCCAAGGAGACAGGGGAACAGATACGCAGTATTTT. This chain uses TRBV3-1 with TRBJ2-3, with 8 bases that match TRBD1. V shed 4 bases, J shed 3 bases, and the junction held 9 bases outside the gene matches. The CDR3 runs to 16 residues. Germline CDR1 and CDR2: LGHDT and YNNKEL (reference sequence).

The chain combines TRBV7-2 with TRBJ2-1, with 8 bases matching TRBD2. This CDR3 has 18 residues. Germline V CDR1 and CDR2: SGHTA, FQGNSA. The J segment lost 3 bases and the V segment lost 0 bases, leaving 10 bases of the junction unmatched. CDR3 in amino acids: CASSLARSGREVYNEQFF. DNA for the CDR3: TGTGCCAGCAGCTTAGCTAGGAGCGGGAGAGAGGTCTACAATGAGCAGTTCTTC.

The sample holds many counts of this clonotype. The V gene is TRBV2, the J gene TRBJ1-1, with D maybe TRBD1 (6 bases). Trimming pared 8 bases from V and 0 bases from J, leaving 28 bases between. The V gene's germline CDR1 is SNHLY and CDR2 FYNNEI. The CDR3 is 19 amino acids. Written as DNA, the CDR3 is TGTGCCAGCCGGGAAGCAATTCTAAGACAGGTTGGGATGAACACTGAAGCTTTCTTT. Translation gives CASREAILRQVGMNTEAFF.

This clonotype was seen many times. The CDR3 protein is CASSLTGSNTEAFF. The CDR3 DNA reads TGTGCCAGCAGTCTAACAGGGTCGAACACTGAAGCTTTCTTT. J is TRBJ1-1 and V is TRBV12-3 or TRBV12-4; D may be TRBD1 (6 bases). V shed 5 bases and J shed 1 base, with 11 bases lying between them. This CDR3 contains 14 residues.

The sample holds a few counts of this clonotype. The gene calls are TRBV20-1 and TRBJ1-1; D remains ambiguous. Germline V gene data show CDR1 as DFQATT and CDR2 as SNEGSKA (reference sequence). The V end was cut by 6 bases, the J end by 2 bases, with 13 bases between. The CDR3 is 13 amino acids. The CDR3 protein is CSAIQDLNTEAFF. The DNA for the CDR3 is TGCAGTGCAATCCAGGACCTTAACACTGAAGCTTTCTTT.

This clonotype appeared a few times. CDR3: CASSLGQGAAYEQYF. The CDR3 nucleotides are TGTGCCAGCAGCTTAGGTCAGGGGGCGGCCTACGAGCAGTACTTC. The chain has TRBV7-8 and TRBJ2-7; 8 bases agree with TRBD1. J was trimmed by 2 bases and V by 1 base; bases with no gene match: 4. CDR3 length equals 15 residues. Germline lookup yields CDR1 SGHVS and CDR2 FQNEAQ.

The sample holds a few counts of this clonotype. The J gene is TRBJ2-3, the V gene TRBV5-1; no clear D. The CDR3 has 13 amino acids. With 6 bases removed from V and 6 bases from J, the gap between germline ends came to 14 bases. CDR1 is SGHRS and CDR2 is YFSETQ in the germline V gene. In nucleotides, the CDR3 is TGCGCCAGCACCATTTTGGGTGGCGATACGCAGTATTTT. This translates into CASTILGGDTQYF.

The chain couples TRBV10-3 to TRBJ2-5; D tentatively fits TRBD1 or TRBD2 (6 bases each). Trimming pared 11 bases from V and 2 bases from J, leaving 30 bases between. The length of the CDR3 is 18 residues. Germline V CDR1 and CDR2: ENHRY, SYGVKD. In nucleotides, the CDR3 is TGTGCCGGGCGGGAATGGGGGAGGAAGCGGACAGCGCAAGAGACCCAGTACTTC. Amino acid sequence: CAGREWGRKRTAQETQYF.

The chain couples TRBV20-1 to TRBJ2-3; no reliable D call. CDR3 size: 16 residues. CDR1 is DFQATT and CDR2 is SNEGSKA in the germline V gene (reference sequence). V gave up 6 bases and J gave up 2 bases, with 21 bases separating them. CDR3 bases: TGCAGTGCCGACAACCCCGGACGTACAACCACAGATACGCAGTATTTT. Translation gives CSADNPGRTTTDTQYF.

CDR3 residues: CASRGVGYGYTF. CDR3 sequence (DNA): TGTGCCAGCAGGGGCGTGGGGTATGGCTACACCTTC. V gene TRBV6-4 combines with J gene TRBJ1-2; D ambiguous. V was pared by 6 bases and J by 5 bases, with 10 bases between. From germline, CDR1 is MRHNA and CDR2 SNTAGT. The CDR3 totals 12 residues.

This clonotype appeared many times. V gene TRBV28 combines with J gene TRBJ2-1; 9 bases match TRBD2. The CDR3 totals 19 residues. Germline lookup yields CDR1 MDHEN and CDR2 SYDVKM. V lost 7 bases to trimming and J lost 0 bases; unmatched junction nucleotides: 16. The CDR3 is CASIKGETSGLSSYNEQFF. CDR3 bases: TGTGCCAGCATCAAAGGAGAGACTAGCGGACTTAGCTCCTACAATGAGCAGTTCTTC.

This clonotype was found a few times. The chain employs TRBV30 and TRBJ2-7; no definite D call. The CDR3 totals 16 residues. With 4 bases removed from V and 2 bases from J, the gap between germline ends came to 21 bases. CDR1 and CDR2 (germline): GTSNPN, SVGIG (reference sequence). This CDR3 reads CAWNRPYRQLTYEQYF. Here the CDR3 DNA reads TGTGCCTGGAACCGTCCCTATCGACAACTTACCTACGAGCAGTACTTC.

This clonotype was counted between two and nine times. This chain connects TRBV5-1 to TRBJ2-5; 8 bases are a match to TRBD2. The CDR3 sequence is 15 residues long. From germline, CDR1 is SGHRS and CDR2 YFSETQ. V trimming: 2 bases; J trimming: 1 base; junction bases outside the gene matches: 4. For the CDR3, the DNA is TGCGCCAGCAGCTTTAGCGGGAAAAGCCAAGAGACCCAGTACTTC. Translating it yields CASSFSGKSQETQYF.

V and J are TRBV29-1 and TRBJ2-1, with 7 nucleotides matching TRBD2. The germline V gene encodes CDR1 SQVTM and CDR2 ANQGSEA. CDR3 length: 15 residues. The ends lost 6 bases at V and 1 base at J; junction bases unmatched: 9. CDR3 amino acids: CSVTGTTESYNEQFF. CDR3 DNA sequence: TGCAGCGTAACCGGGACTACCGAATCCTACAATGAGCAGTTCTTC.

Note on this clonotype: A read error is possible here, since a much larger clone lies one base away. Here the CDR3 reads CASSYRNYGYTF. The CDR3 nucleotides are TGTGCCAGCAGTTACCGAAACTATGGCTACACCTTC. The rearrangement joins TRBV6-5 to TRBJ1-2; no reliable D call. The V and J ends lost 2 bases and 2 bases respectively, with 3 bases between them. Per germline, CDR1 MNHEY and CDR2 SVGAGI. The CDR3 covers 12 residues.

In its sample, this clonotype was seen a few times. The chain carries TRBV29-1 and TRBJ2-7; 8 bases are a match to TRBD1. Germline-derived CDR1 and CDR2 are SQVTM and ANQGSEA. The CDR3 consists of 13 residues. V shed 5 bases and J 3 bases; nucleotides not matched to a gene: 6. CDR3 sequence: CSVQQGDFYEQYF. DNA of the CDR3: TGCAGCGTTCAACAGGGGGATTTCTACGAGCAGTACTTC.

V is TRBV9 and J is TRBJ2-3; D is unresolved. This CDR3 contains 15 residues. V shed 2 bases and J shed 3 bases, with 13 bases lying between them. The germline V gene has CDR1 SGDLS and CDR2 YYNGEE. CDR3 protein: CASSVTDSWTDTQYF. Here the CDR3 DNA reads TGTGCCAGCAGCGTGACGGATAGCTGGACAGATACGCAGTATTTT.

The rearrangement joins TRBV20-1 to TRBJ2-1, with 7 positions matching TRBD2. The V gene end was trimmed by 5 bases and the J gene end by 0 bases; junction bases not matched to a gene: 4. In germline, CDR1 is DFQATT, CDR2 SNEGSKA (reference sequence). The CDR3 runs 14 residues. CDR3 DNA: TGCAGTGCTCAACTAGCGCTCTCCTACAATGAGCAGTTCTTC. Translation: CSAQLALSYNEQFF.

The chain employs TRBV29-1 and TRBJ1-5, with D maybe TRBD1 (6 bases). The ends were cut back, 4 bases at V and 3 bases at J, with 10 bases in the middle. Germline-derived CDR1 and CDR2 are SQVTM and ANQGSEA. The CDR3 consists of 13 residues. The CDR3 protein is CSVGGQFNQPQHF. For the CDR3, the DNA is TGCAGCGTTGGGGGACAATTCAATCAGCCCCAGCATTTT.